This T cell receptor (beta chain) was documented in a study of blood T cell repertoires in COVID-19. Study overall: T cells, B-cell-depleted T cells, or PBMCs provided the cDNA or gDNA that served as material.

For recovered donors of Cohort 3, there were two negative PCRs, clearance, or symptom resolution. Trimming removed 5 bases from V and 2 bases from J, with 3 bases in between. In germline, CDR1 is MNHEY, CDR2 SMNVEV (reference sequence). The CDR3 contains 12 residues. As for this clone: The identical CDR3 is also encoded by other nucleotide sequences in the sample.

Methods used by the authors: Reference gene primer amplification yielded estimated nucleated cell counts. Sequencing was performed with immunoSEQ multiplex PCR; in TCRdb, only in-frame clones are kept and a portion is missing. That table gives V, J and clone size, and the DNA gave D and trimming. The repertoire includes about 260,000 clones, 86% of them detected once, and around 2% sits in the top ten. This TCR derives from a woman aged 45-59 years who had recovered from COVID-19. This sequence joins TRBV27 and TRBJ2-2, with unresolved D. The sample consisted of PBMCs or T cells enriched from blood (not recorded which). This CDR3 is CASSPNTGELFF. In DNA form, the CDR3 reads TGTGCCAGCAGTCCTAACACCGGGGAGCTGTTTTTT.